Shown below are 4 T cell receptor beta chains from a single sample sequenced in a study of chemoradiotherapy in HPV16-positive cancers (dated 2022 in TCRdb). The library was produced with the immunoSEQ multiplex PCR assay. TCRdb holds this immuneACCESS table with in-frame rearrangements only. Some clones are missing; in checked studies, unresolved V genes explain under half, and the rest has no known cause. The sample table contains about 25,000 clones; only one count was recorded for roughly 94% of them. The ten most abundant clones make up roughly 2.8% of the sample. This specimen was collected from a patient who underwent chemoradiotherapy. The receptors were sampled from a human donor with HPV-associated anogenital cancer.

The chain joins TRBV4-1 to TRBJ2-6, with unresolved D. CDR3 size: 16 residues. The V end lost 0 bases, the J end lost 0 bases, and 6 bases lay between the germline ends. Per the germline V gene, CDR1 is MGHRA and CDR2 is YSYEKL. CDR3 bases: TGCGCCAGCAGCCAAGACAGTGACTCTGGGGCCAACGTCCTGACTTTC. Encoded protein: CASSQDSDSGANVLTF.

This clone came up a few times. The gene calls are TRBV7-9 and TRBJ2-5, with 11 bases matching TRBD2. This CDR3 comprises 15 residues. Unmatched junction bases numbered 3, after V lost 1 base and J lost 5 bases. The V gene's germline CDR1 is SEHNR and CDR2 FQNEAQ (reference sequence). DNA for the CDR3: TGTGCCAGCAGCTTAGGAGGACTAGCGGGTGAGACCCAGTACTTC. It yields the protein CASSLGGLAGETQYF.

The rearrangement joins TRBV28 to TRBJ2-5; tentative D call: TRBD1 (6 bases). The germline V and J ends were trimmed by 2 bases and 2 bases, with 18 bases remaining between them. This CDR3 has 17 amino acids. Germline V gene data show CDR1 as MDHEN and CDR2 as SYDVKM. CDR3 nucleotide sequence: TGTGCCAGCAGTTTACGGGTTTGGAGGACAGAGCAAGAGACCCAGTACTTC. Its protein product is CASSLRVWRTEQETQYF.

This chain joins TRBV28 and TRBJ1-5, with 12 bases lining up with TRBD1. Germline assignment: CDR1 MDHEN and CDR2 SYDVKM. The CDR3 has 18 residues. V shed 5 bases and J 1 base; nucleotides not matched to a gene: 9. The CDR3 loop reads CASSTGQGAGKSNQPQHF. The CDR3 bases are TGTGCCAGCAGTACGGGACAGGGGGCAGGTAAGAGCAATCAGCCCCAGCATTTT.